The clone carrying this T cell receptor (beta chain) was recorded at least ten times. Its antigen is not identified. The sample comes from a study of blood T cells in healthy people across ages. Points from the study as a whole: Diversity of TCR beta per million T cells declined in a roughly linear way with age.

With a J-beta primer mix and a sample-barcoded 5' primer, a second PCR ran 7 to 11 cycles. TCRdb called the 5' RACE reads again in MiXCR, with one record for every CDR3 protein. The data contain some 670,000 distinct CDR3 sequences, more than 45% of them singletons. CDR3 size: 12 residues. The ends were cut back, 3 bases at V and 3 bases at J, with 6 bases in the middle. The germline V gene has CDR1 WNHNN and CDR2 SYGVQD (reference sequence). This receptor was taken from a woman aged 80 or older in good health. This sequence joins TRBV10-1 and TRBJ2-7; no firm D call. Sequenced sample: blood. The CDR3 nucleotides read TGCGCCAGCAGTGACCACCTCTACGAGCAGTACTTC. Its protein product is CASSDHLYEQYF.